The clone carrying this T cell receptor (beta chain) came up once. Antigen unknown. Data came from immunoSEQ multiplex PCR; TCRdb stores just in-frame clones and leaves some out. Seen here are 25,000 or so clones, roughly 80% observed once, and the top ten hold about 4%. This sample was taken from a study of T cells in localized non-small cell lung cancer. Findings and caveats of the study: Compared with tumor, uninvolved adjacent lung displayed greater T cell clonality, ranking highest overall.

Sequences were derived from peripheral blood, sampled before any cancer treatment. This TCR was recovered from a woman aged 40-69 years with stage I lung adenocarcinoma.

The CDR3 coding sequence is TGTGCCAGCAGCTTAAGGCAGACAGGGGGGGGCGGCTACACCTTC. Translation gives CASSLRQTGGGGYTF. The chain employs TRBV7-2 and TRBJ1-2; TRBD1 matches 9 bases. After removal of 2 bases from V and 8 bases from J, the junction contained 9 bases not matched to a gene. The germline CDR1 and CDR2 sequences are SGHTA and FQGNSA. The CDR3 is made up of 15 amino acids.